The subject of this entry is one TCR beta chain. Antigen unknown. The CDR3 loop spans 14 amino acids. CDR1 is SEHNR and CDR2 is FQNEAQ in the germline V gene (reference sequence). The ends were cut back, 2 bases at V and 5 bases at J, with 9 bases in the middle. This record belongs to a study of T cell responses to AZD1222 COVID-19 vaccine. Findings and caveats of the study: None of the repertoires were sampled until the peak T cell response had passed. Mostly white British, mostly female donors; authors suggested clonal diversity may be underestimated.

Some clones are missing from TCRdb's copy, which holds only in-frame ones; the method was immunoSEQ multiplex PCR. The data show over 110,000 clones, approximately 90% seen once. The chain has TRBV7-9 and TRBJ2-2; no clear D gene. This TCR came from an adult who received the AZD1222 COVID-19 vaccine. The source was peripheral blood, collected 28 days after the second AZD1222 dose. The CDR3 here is CASSLIFRTGELFF. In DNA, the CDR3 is TGTGCCAGCAGCTTAATATTTAGGACCGGGGAGCTGTTTTTT.